Below are 9 T cell receptor beta chains sequenced from a single sample in a study of low-dose radiotherapy and immunotherapy resistance in tumors. First-strand cDNA used TRAV- and TRBV-specific primers, covering alpha and beta chains. TCRs underwent about 20 PCR cycles of amplification with a constant-region primer and V-primer adapter. Each CDR3 protein is one row after TCRdb ran MiXCR on the reads. Of 95,000 to 100,000 distinct CDR3 sequences in the sample, less than 25% were seen once. Stated time point: after trial treatment. The treatment denotes: LDRT plus nivolumab, ipilimumab, low-dose cyclophosphamide and aspirin (RACIN trial). The source material was PBMCs, sampled after low-dose radiotherapy plus immunotherapy. All receptors come from a male donor with prostate cancer.

This clonotype was counted ten times or more. Here the CDR3 reads CASNHQPQHF. The CDR3, as DNA: TGTGCCAGCAACCACCAGCCCCAGCATTTT. V gene TRBV6-6 combines with J gene TRBJ1-5; D uncertain. The germline CDR1 and CDR2 sequences are MNHNY and SVGAGI (reference sequence). Trimming took 7 bases from V and 7 from J, leaving 5 bases between them. CDR3 length equals 10 residues.

This clonotype has a count of ten or more. This CDR3 reads CSASSNPKGVYYEQYF. The CDR3 nucleotides read TGCAGTGCTAGTTCCAATCCTAAGGGGGTTTATTACGAGCAGTACTTC. The chain joins TRBV20-1 to TRBJ2-7, with D tentatively TRBD1 (6 bases). Germline CDR1 and CDR2: DFQATT and SNEGSKA (reference sequence). This CDR3 has 16 residues. V shed 3 bases and J shed 4 bases, with 22 bases lying between them.

This clonotype has ten or more counts. The J gene is TRBJ2-7, the V gene TRBV3-1; D possibly matches TRBD1 or TRBD2 (7 bases each). The V end was cut by 1 base, the J end by 7 bases, with 14 bases between. Looked up from germline, CDR1 is LGHDT and CDR2 is YNNKEL (reference sequence). CDR3 length: 14 amino acids. CDR3 sequence: CASSQGGTAGEQYF. The CDR3 DNA reads TGTGCCAGCAGCCAAGGCGGGACAGCGGGGGAGCAGTACTTC.

This clonotype has ten or more counts. The chain has TRBV3-1 and TRBJ1-5; no firm D call. The length of the CDR3 is 13 residues. Germline V gives CDR1 LGHDT, CDR2 YNNKEL (reference sequence). V was trimmed by 0 bases and J by 3 bases, leaving 3 bases between them. The CDR3 here is CASSQDTNQPQHF. The CDR3 DNA reads TGTGCCAGCAGCCAAGATACCAATCAGCCCCAGCATTTT.

This clonotype has just a few counts. The chain recombines TRBV19 with TRBJ2-1; tentatively, D is TRBD1 (6 bases). Deletions cut 8 bases from V and 5 bases from J, with 13 bases between. Germline assignment: CDR1 LNHDA and CDR2 SQIVND (reference sequence). This CDR3 has 13 amino acids. The CDR3 sequence: CASRQDGDNEQFF. The CDR3 region has the DNA TGTGCCAGTCGACAGGACGGAGACAATGAGCAGTTCTTC.

At least ten counts were recorded for this clonotype. The chain is built from TRBV29-1 and TRBJ2-5; D could derive from TRBD1 or TRBD2 (5 bases each). Germline-derived CDR1 and CDR2 are SQVTM and ANQGSEA. This CDR3 region has 17 residues. The V end lost 3 bases, the J end lost 4 bases, and 24 bases lay between the germline ends. CDR3 loop: CSVEAPARDGSRETQYF. The CDR3 bases are TGCAGCGTTGAGGCCCCGGCGAGGGACGGCTCACGAGAGACCCAGTACTTC.

This clonotype was counted a single time. This probably arose from a read error, given a far larger clone one base away. J is TRBJ2-1 and V is TRBV4-2; 8 bases match TRBD2. Germline-derived CDR1 and CDR2 are LGHNA and YNFKEQ. V was pared by 0 bases and J by 10 bases, with 11 bases of the junction left unmatched. The CDR3 spans 16 residues. The CDR3 DNA sequence: TGTGCCAGCAGCCAAGACCGCGGGGGGAACCTCTACGAGCAGTTCTTC. Translation gives CASSQDRGGNLYEQFF.

This chain uses TRBV28 with TRBJ2-7, with D possibly being TRBD2 (7 bases). Trimming pared 3 bases from V and 5 bases from J, leaving 17 bases between. Germline V gene lookup returns CDR1 MDHEN and CDR2 SYDVKM. This CDR3 spans 15 amino acids. The CDR3 reads CASSLLWGGSDEQYF. The CDR3 DNA reads as TGTGCCAGCAGTTTGTTGTGGGGGGGCAGCGACGAGCAGTACTTC.

The DNA for the CDR3 is TGTGCCAGCAGCGTAGGGGGGACAGGCTCCTACGAGCAGTACTTC. Translation: CASSVGGTGSYEQYF. The chain couples TRBV9 to TRBJ2-7, with 8 bases aligning to TRBD1. The CDR3 is made up of 15 amino acids. V was pared by 0 bases and J by 0 bases, with 2 bases of the junction left unmatched. Per germline, CDR1 SGDLS and CDR2 YYNGEE.